The 5 T cell receptor beta chains below all came from one sample that was sequenced in a study of shared clonotypes between healthy human individuals. TCRdb's copy holds only in-frame clones and misses some; the assay was immunoSEQ multiplex PCR. The sample lists over a million clones, about 74% occurring once. The material sequenced was memory CD4+ T cells sorted from blood. Indicated subset: CD45RA-negative fraction. The receptors were sampled from a man between 18 and 35 years old in good health.

This sequence joins TRBV18 and TRBJ1-1; no clear D gene. CDR1 KGHSH and CDR2 LQKENI come from the germline V gene. There are 14 residues in the CDR3. V lost 2 bases, J lost 1 base, and 8 bases lay in between. The CDR3 nucleotides are TGTGCCAGCTCACCAAATGCTTGGAACACTGAAGCTTTCTTT. The encoded protein is CASSPNAWNTEAFF. Together with reference TRBV18 and TRBJ1-1, the CDR3 gives the full variable domain: NAGVMQNPRHLVRRRGQEARLRCSPMKGHSHVYWYRQLPEEGLKFMVYLQKENIIDESGMPKERFSAEFPKEGPSILRIQQVVRGDSAAYFCASSPNAWNTEAFFGQGTRLTVV.

V usage is TRBV5-1 and J usage is TRBJ1-5, with no clear D. Per the germline V gene, CDR1 is SGHRS and CDR2 is YFSETQ. This CDR3 is built from 15 residues. Trimming removed 0 bases from V and 0 bases from J, with 7 bases in between. The CDR3 bases are TGCGCCAGCAGCTTGGACAGTTATAGCAATCAGCCCCAGCATTTT. It translates to CASSLDSYSNQPQHF. Based on the CDR3 plus reference TRBV5-1 and TRBJ1-5, the full variable domain is KAGVTQTPRYLIKTRGQQVTLSCSPISGHRSVSWYQQTPGQGLQFLFEYFSETQRNKGNFPGRFSGRQFSNSRSEMNVSTLELGDSALYLCASSLDSYSNQPQHFGDGTRLSIL.

V and J are TRBV4-3 and TRBJ2-5; a possible D gene is TRBD1 (5 bases). CDR1 and CDR2 (germline): LGHNA, YSLEER. The CDR3 loop spans 14 amino acids. Trimming shortened V by 0 bases and J by 3 bases, and 8 bases separated the two germline ends. CDR3 in DNA: TGCGCCAGCAGCCAAGATTTAGGGGAAGAGACCCAGTACTTC. Translation gives CASSQDLGEETQYF.

The rearrangement joins TRBV11-2 to TRBJ2-5; TRBD2 aligns across 10 bases. This CDR3 has 14 amino acids. Germline CDR1 SGHAT, CDR2 FQNNGV. The junction had 10 bases not matched to a gene; V was cut back by 4 bases and J by 11 bases. The CDR3 nucleotides read TGTGCCAGCAGCTCAAGCGGGGGGGCGGGAGAGCAGTACTTC. It codes for CASSSSGGAGEQYF. The full variable domain, rest sourced from reference TRBV11-2 and TRBJ2-5, is EAGVAQSPRYKIIEKRQSVAFWCNPISGHATLYWYQQILGQGPKLLIQFQNNGVVDDSQLPKDRFSAERLKGVDSTLKIQPAKLEDSAVYLCASSSSGGAGEQYFGPGTRLLVL.

V usage is TRBV11-2 and J usage is TRBJ2-7; D is uncertain. Trimming shortened V by 1 base and J by 6 bases, and 7 bases separated the two germline ends. Germline V gene lookup returns CDR1 SGHAT and CDR2 FQNNGV. The CDR3 has 12 residues. CDR3 loop: CASSLVPAEQYF. The CDR3, as DNA: TGTGCCAGCAGCTTAGTTCCGGCCGAGCAGTACTTC.